This T cell receptor beta chain came from a study of blood T cell repertoires in COVID-19. V was shortened by 7 bases and J by 7 bases, with 17 bases between the two germline ends. Germline values: CDR1 MNHEY, CDR2 SMNVEV (reference sequence). The CDR3 has 14 residues. Method: immunoSEQ multiplex PCR; TCRdb's copy keeps in-frame clones and lacks some. This table has 150,000 to 200,000 clones, around 84% appearing once. The sequence was obtained from a man aged 45-65 years who had recovered from COVID-19. J is TRBJ2-1 and V is TRBV27, with D maybe TRBD1 (6 bases). The source material was PBMCs or T cells enriched from blood (not recorded which). CDR3 sequence reads: CASTSGAGTNEQFF. CDR3 nucleotide sequence: TGTGCCAGCACCTCCGGGGCAGGGACAAATGAGCAGTTCTTC.